The clone carrying this T cell receptor beta chain appeared a few times. V was pared by 1 base and J by 4 bases, with 8 bases between. This CDR3 has 14 amino acids. The germline V gene has CDR1 LGHDT and CDR2 YNNKEL (reference sequence). The sample comes from a study of blood T cell repertoires in COVID-19. Study overall: The United States, Italy and Spain were the sources of the acute and convalescent COVID-19 samples. PBMCs, B-cell-depleted T cells, or T cells provided the cDNA or gDNA that made up the material.

TCRdb's copy holds only in-frame clones and misses some; the assay was immunoSEQ multiplex PCR. The repertoire holds 250,000 to 350,000 clones, with around 90% as singletons. All enrollees were roughly 18 to 95 years old and from 20 to 30 US areas. Recovered participants had two consecutive negative NP/OP PCR tests, healthcare professional clearance, or symptom resolution. The specimen sequenced was PBMCs or T cells enriched from blood (not recorded which). The clonotype was recovered from a woman in her twenties or thirties who had recovered from COVID-19. This chain connects TRBV3-1 (or the pseudogene TRBV3-2) to TRBJ1-5; TRBD1 might be the D (6 bases). CDR3: CASSQGGGNQPQHF. The CDR3 DNA sequence: TGTGCCAGCAGCCAAGGAGGGGGAAATCAGCCCCAGCATTTT.